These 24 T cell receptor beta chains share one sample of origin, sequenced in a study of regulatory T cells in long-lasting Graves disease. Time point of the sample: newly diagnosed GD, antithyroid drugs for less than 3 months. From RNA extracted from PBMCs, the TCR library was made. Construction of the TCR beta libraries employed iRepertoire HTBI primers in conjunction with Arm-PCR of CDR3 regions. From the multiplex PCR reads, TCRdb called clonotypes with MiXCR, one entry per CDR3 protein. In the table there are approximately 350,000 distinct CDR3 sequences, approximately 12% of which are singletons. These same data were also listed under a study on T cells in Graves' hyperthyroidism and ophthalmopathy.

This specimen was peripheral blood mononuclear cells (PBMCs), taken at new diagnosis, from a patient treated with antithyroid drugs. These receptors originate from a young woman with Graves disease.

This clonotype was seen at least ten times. CDR3 sequence (DNA): TGTGCCAGCAGCTTTAATTATGTGAACACTGAAGCTTTCTTT. Translating gives CASSFNYVNTEAFF. The rearrangement joins TRBV7-8 to TRBJ1-1, with unresolved D. The germline V gene encodes CDR1 SGHVS and CDR2 FQNEAQ. This CDR3 spans 14 amino acids. V lost 3 bases and J lost 0, with 8 bases in between.

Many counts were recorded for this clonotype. CDR3 coding DNA: TGTGCCATCAGTGAAATGGGACAGAACACCGGGGAGCTGTTTTTT. Its protein is CAISEMGQNTGELFF. This chain joins TRBV10-3 and TRBJ2-2; D might be TRBD1 (6 bases). The length of the CDR3 is 15 residues. With 3 bases removed from V and 1 base from J, the gap between germline ends came to 9 bases. Germline CDR1 reads ENHRY; CDR2 reads SYGVKD.

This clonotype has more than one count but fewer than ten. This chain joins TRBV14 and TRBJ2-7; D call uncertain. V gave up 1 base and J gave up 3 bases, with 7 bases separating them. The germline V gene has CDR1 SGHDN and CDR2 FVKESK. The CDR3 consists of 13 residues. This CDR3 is CASSQGAFYEQYF. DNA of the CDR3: TGTGCCAGCAGCCAAGGGGCGTTCTACGAGCAGTACTTC.

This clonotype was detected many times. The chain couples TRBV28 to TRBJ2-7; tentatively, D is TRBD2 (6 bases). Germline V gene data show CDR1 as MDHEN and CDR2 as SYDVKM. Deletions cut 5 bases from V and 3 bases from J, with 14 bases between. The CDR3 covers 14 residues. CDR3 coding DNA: TGTGCCAGCAGTATCGGGACTGACTTCTACGAGCAGTACTTC. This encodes CASSIGTDFYEQYF.

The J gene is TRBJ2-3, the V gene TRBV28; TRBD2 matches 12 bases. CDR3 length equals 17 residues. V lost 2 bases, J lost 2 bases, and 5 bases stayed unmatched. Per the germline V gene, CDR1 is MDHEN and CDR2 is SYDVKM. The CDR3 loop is CASSLPTSGGLTDTQYF. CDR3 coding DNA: TGTGCCAGCAGTTTACCGACTAGCGGGGGCCTCACAGATACGCAGTATTTT.

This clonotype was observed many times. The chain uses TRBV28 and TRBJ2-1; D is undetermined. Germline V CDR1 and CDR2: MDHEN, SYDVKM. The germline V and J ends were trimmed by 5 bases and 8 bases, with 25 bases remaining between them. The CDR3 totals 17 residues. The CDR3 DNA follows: TGTGCCAGCAGTCCTCGGAAAGGTAGTCCCGGTTTCTATGAGCAGTTCTTC. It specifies CASSPRKGSPGFYEQFF. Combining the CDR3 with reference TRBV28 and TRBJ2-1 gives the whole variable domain DVKVTQSSRYLVKRTGEKVFLECVQDMDHENMFWYRQDPGLGLRLIYFSYDVKMKEKGDIPEGYSVSREKKERFSLILESASTNQTSMYLCASSPRKGSPGFYEQFFGPGTRLTVL.

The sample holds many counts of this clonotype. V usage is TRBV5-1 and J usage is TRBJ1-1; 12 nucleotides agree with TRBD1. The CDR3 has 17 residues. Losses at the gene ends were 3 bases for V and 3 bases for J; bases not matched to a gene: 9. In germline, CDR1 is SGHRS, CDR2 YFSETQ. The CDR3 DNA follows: TGCGCCAGCAGCTCCGGGACAGGGGGCCGGTTGGACACTGAAGCTTTCTTT. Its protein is CASSSGTGGRLDTEAFF.

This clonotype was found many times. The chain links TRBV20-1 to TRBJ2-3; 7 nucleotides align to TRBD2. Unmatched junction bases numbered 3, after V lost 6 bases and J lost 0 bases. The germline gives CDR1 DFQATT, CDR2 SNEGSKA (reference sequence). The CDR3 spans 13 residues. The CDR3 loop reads CSALLASTDTQYF. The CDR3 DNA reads TGCAGTGCCCTACTAGCGAGCACAGATACGCAGTATTTT.

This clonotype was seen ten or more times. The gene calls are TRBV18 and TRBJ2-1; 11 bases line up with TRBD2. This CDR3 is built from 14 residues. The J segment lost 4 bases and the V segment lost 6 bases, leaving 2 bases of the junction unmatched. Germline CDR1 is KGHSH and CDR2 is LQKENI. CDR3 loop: CASSGLAGYNEQFF. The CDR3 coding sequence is TGTGCCAGCTCCGGACTAGCGGGTTACAATGAGCAGTTCTTC.

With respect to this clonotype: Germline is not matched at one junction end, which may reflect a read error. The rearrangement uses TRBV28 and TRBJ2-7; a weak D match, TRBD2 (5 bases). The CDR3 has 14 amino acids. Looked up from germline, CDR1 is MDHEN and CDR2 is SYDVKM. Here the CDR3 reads CASSFIDYSYEQCF. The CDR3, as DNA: TGTGCCAGCAGTTTTATAGACTACTCCTACGAGCAGTGCTTC.

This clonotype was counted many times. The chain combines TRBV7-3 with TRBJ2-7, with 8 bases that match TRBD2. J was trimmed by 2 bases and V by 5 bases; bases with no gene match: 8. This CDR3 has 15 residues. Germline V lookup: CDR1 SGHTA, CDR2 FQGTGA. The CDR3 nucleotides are TGTGCCAGCAGCCCGGTAGCGGGGCCGACCTACGAGCAGTACTTC. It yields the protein CASSPVAGPTYEQYF.

This chain's CDR3 is CSARAGGGWETQYF. The CDR3 DNA follows: TGCAGTGCTAGAGCGGGAGGGGGGTGGGAGACCCAGTACTTC. The V gene is TRBV20-1, the J gene TRBJ2-5; 8 bases line up with TRBD2. This CDR3 region has 14 residues. Germline V gene sequence: CDR1 DFQATT, CDR2 SNEGSKA (reference sequence). V gave up 1 base and J gave up 5 bases; unmatched junction bases: 6.

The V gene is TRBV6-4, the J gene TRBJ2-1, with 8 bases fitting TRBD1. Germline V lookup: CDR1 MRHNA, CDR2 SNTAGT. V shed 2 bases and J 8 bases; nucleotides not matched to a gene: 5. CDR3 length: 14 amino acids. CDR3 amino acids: CASSDTDRGDEQFF. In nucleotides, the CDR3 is TGTGCCAGCAGTGACACCGACAGGGGAGATGAGCAGTTCTTC.

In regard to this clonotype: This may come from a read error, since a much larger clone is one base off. The CDR3 coding sequence is TGCAGTGCTCCCGGACAGGGCCCGTACACGAACACTGAAGCTTTCTTT. It encodes CSAPGQGPYTNTEAFF. This chain links TRBV20-1 with TRBJ1-1; 8 bases are a match to TRBD1. Germline V gives CDR1 DFQATT, CDR2 SNEGSKA (reference sequence). The CDR3 is made up of 16 amino acids. V shed 5 bases and J 1 base; nucleotides not matched to a gene: 12.

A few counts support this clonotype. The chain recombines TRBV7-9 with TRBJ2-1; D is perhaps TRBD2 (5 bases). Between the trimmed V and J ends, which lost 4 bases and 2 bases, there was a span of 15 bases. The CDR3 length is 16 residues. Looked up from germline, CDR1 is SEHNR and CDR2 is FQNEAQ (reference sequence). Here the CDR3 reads CASSSLWGVPYNEQFF. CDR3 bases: TGTGCCAGCAGCTCCCTATGGGGAGTGCCCTACAATGAGCAGTTCTTC.

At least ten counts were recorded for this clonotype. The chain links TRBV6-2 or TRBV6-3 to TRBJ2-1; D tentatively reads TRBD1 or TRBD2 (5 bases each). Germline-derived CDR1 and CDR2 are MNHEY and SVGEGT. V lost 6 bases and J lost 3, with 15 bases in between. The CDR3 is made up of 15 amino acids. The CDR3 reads CASRTGRLHYNEQFF. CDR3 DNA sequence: TGTGCCAGCAGGACGGGGCGGCTCCACTACAATGAGCAGTTCTTC.

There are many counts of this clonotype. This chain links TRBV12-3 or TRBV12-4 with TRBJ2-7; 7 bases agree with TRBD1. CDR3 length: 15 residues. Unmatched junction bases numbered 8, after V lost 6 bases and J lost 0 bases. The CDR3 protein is CASSRRGTVSYEQYF. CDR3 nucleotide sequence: TGTGCCAGCAGCCGAAGGGGGACAGTCTCCTACGAGCAGTACTTC.

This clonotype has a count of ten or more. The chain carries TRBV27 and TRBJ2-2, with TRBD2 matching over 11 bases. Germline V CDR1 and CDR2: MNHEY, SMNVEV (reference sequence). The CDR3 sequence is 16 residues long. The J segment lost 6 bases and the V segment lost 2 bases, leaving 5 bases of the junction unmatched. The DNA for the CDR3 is TGTGCCAGCAGTTTAAGTAGCGGGAGGGGTGCCGGGGAGCTGTTTTTT. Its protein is CASSLSSGRGAGELFF.

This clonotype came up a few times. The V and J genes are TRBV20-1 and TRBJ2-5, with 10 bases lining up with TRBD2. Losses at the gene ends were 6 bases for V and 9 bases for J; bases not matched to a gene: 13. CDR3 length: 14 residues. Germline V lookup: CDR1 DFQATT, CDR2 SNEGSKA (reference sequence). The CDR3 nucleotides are TGCAGTGCACCGGGGCTAGCGGGAGTTCCGCCCCAGTACTTC. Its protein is CSAPGLAGVPPQYF.

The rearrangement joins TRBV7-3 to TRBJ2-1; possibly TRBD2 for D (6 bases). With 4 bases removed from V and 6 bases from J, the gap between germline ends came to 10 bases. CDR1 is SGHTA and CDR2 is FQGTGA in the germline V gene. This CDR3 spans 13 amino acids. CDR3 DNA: TGTGCCAGCAGCTCGGGACTCCCCAATGAGCAGTTCTTC. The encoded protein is CASSSGLPNEQFF.

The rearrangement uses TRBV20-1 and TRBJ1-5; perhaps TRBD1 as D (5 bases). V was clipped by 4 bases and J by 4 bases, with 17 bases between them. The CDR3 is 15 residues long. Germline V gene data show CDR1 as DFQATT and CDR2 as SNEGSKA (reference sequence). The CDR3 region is CSAMVGGAGNQPQHF. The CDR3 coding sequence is TGCAGTGCTATGGTGGGAGGAGCAGGGAATCAGCCCCAGCATTTT.

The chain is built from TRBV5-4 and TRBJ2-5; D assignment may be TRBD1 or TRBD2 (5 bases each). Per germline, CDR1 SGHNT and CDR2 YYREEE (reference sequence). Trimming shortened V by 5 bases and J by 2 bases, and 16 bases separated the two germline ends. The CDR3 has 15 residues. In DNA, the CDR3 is TGTGCCAGCAGTTCCCGCAGGGAGAGTCAAGAGACCCAGTACTTC. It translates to CASSSRRESQETQYF. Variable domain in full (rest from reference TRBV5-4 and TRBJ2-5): ETGVTQSPTHLIKTRGQQVTLRCSSQSGHNTVSWYQQALGQGPQFIFQYYREEENGRGNFPPRFSGLQFPNYSSELNVNALELDDSALYLCASSSRRESQETQYFGPGTRLLVL.

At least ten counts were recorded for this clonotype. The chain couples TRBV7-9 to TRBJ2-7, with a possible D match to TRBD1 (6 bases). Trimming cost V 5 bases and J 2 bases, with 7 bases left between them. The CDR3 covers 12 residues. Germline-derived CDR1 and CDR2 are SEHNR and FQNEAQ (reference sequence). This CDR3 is CASSQGTYEQYF. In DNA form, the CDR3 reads TGTGCCAGCAGCCAGGGGACCTACGAGCAGTACTTC.

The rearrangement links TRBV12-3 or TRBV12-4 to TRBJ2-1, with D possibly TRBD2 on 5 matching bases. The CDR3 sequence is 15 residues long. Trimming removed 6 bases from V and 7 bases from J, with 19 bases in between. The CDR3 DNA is TGTGCCAGCAGGGTCGGGCGGGCGCTACCAAATGAGCAGTTCTTC. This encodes CASRVGRALPNEQFF.